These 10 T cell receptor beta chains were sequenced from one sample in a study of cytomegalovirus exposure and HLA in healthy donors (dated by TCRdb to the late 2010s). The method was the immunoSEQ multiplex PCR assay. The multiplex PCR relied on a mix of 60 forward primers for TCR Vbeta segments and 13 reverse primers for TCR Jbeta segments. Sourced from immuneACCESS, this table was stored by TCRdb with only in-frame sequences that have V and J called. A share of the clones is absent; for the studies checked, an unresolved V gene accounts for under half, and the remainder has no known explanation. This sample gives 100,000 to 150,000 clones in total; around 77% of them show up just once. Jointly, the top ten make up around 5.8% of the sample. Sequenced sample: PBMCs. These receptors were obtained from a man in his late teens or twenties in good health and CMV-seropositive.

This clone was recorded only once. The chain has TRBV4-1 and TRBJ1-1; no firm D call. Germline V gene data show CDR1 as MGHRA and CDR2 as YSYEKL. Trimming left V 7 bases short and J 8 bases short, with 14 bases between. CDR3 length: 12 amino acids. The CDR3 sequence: CASTGSGSEAFF. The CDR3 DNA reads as TGCGCCAGCACCGGAAGCGGTTCAGAAGCTTTCTTT.

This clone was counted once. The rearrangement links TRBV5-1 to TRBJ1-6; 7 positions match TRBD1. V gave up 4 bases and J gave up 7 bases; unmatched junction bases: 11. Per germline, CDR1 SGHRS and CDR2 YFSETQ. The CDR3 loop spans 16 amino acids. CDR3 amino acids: CASSHPNRDSNSPLHF. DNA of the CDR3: TGCGCCAGCAGCCACCCGAACCGGGACAGCAATTCACCCCTCCACTTT.

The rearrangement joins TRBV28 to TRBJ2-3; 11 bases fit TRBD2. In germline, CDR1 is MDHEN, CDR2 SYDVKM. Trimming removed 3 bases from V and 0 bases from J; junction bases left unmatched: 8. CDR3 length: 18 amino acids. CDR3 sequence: CASSLGSGGAHSTDTQYF. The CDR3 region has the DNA TGTGCCAGCAGTTTGGGTAGCGGGGGGGCGCACAGCACAGATACGCAGTATTTT.

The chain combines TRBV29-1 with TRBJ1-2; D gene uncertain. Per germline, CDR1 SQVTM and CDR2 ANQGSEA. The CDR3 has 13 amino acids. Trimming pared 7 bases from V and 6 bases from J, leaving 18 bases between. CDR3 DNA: TGCAGCGCCGAAACGACTTCCAACGATGGCTACACCTTC. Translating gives CSAETTSNDGYTF.

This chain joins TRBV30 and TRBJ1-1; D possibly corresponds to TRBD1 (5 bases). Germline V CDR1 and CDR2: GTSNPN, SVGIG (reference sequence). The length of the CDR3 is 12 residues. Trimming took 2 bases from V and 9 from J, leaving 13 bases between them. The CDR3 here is CAWSPGSRQAFF. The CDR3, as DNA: TGTGCCTGGAGTCCAGGGTCCAGACAAGCTTTCTTT. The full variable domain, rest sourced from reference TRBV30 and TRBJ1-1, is SQTIHQWPATLVQPVGSPLSLECTVEGTSNPNLYWYRQAAGRGLQLLFYSVGIGQISSEVPQNLSASRPQDRQFILSSKKLLLSDSGFYLCAWSPGSRQAFFGQGTRLTVV.

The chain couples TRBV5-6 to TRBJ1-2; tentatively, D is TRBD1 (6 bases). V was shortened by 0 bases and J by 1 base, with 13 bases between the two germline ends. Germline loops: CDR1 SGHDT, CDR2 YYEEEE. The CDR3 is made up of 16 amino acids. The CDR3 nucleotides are TGTGCCAGCAGCTTGGCCCGGGACACAAGTAACTATGGCTACACCTTC. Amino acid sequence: CASSLARDTSNYGYTF.

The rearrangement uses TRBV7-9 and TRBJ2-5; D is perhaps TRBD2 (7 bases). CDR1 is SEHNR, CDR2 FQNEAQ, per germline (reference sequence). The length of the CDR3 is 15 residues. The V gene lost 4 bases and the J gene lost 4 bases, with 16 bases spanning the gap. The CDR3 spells CASSSFWGGGETQYF. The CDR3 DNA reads TGTGCCAGCAGCTCTTTCTGGGGGGGCGGAGAGACCCAGTACTTC.

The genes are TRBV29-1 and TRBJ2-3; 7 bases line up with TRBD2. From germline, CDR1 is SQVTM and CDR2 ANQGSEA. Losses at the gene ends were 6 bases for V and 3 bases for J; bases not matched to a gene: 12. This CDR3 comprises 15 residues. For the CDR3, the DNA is TGCAGCGTCGATATAAGCGGGGTTTGGACAGATACGCAGTATTTT. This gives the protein CSVDISGVWTDTQYF.

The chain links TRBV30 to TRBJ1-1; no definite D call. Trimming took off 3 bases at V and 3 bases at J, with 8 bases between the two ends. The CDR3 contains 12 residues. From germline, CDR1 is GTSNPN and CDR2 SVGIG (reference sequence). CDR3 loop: CAWSGVHTEAFF. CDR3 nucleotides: TGTGCCTGGAGCGGGGTACACACTGAAGCTTTCTTT.

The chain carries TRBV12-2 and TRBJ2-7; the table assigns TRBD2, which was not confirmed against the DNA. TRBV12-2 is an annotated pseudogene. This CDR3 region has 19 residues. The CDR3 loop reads CASRLASGSGPRSSYEQYF. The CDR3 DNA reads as TGTGCAAGTCGCTTAGCGTCGGGTAGCGGGCCTAGGAGCTCCTACGAGCAGTACTTC.